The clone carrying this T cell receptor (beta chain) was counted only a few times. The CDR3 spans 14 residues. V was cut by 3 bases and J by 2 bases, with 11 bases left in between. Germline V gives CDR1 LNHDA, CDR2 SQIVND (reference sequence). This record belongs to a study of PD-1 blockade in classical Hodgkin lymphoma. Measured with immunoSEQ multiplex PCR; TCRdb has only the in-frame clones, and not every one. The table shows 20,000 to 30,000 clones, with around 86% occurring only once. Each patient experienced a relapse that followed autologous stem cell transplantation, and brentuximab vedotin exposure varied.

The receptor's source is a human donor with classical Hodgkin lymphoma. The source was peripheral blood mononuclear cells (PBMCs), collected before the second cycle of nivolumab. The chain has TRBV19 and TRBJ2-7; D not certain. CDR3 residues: CASSIDRYAYEQYF. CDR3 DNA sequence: TGTGCCAGTAGTATTGATCGGTATGCCTACGAGCAGTACTTC.